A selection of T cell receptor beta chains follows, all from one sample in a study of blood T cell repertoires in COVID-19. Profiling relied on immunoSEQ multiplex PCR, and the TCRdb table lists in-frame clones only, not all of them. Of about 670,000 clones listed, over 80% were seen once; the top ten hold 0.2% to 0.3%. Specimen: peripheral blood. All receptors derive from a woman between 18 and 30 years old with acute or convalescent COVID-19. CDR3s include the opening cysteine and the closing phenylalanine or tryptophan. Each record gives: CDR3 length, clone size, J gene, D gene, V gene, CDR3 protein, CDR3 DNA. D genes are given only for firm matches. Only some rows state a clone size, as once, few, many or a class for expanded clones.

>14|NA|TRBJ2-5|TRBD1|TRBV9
CASSSGTEQETQYF
TGTGCCAGCAGCTCCGGGACAGAACAAGAGACCCAGTACTTC
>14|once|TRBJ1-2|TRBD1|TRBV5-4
CASSDGQGASGYTF
TGTGCCAGCAGCGATGGACAGGGGGCTAGTGGCTACACCTTC
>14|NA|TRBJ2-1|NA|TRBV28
CASSLGHSYNEQFF
TGTGCCAGCAGTTTGGGACACTCCTACAATGAGCAGTTCTTC
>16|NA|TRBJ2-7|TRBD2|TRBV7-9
CASSLLAGGDFYEQYF
TGTGCCAGCAGCTTACTAGCGGGAGGGGACTTCTACGAGCAGTACTTC
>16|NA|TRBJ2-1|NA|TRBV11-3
CASSSRARGPGNEQFF
TGTGCCAGCAGCTCCCGGGCGCGGGGGCCGGGGAATGAGCAGTTCTTC
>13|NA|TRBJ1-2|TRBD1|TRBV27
CASSPTGVNGYTF
TGTGCCAGCAGTCCGACAGGGGTTAATGGCTACACCTTC
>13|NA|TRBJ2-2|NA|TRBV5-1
CASSLEGSGELFF
TGCGCCAGCAGCTTGGAGGGGTCCGGGGAGCTGTTTTTT
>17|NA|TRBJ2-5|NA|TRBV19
CASGDSRGLALQETQYF
TGTGCCAGTGGGGACAGTCGGGGGTTGGCCTTACAAGAGACCCAGTACTTC
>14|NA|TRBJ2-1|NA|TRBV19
CATTGYGSYNEQFF
TGTGCCACCACAGGGTATGGGTCCTACAATGAGCAGTTCTTC
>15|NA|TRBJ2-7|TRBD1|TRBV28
CASSPTGTASYEQYF
TGTGCCAGCAGCCCCACCGGGACAGCATCCTACGAGCAGTACTTC
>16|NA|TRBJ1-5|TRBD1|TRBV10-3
CAISESKTGGNQPQHF
TGTGCCATCAGTGAGTCGAAAACAGGGGGGAATCAGCCCCAGCATTTT
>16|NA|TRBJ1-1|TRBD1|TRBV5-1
CASSPGQGGRNTEAFF
TGCGCCAGCAGCCCCGGGCAGGGGGGTCGGAACACTGAAGCTTTCTTT
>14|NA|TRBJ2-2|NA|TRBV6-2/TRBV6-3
CASSYVLATGELFF
TGTGCCAGCAGTTATGTCCTAGCCACCGGGGAGCTGTTTTTT
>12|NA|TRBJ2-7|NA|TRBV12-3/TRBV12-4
CASSLSGTGQYF
TGTGCCAGCAGTTTGTCGGGTACCGGGCAGTACTTC
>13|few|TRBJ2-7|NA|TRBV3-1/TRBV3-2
CASSRQGGDEQYF
TGTGCCAGCAGCCGGCAGGGTGGGGACGAGCAGTACTTC
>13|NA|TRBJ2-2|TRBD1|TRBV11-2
CASSSQGAGELFF
TGTGCCAGCAGCTCACAGGGGGCCGGGGAGCTGTTTTTT
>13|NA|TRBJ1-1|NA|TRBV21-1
CASTGTDYTEAFF
TGTGCCAGCACCGGGACAGATTACACTGAAGCTTTCTTT
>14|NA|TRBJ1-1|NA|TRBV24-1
CATSDPSGANEAFF
TGTGCCACCAGTGATCCGAGCGGGGCTAATGAAGCTTTCTTT
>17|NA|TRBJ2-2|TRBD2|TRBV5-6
CASSTSGTSGHTGELFF
TGTGCCAGCAGCACCTCGGGGACTAGCGGGCACACCGGGGAGCTGTTTTTT
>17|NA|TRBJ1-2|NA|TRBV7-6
CASSPSPAELANYGYTF
TGTGCCAGCAGCCCTAGCCCTGCGGAATTAGCTAACTATGGCTACACCTTC
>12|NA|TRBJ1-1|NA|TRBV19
CASSPPGTEAFF
TGTGCCAGTAGCCCGCCCGGGACTGAAGCTTTCTTT
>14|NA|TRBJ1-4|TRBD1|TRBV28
CASRSQGGNEKLFF
TGTGCCAGCAGATCACAGGGGGGAAATGAAAAACTGTTTTTT
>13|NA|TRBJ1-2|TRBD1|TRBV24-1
CATRDRGNYGYTF
TGTGCCACCAGGGACAGGGGTAACTATGGCTACACCTTC
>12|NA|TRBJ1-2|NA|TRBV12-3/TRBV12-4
CASSQVSYGYTF
TGTGCCAGCAGTCAGGTCTCCTATGGCTACACCTTC
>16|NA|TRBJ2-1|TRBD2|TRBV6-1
CASSVNAGGGYNEQFF
TGTGCCAGCAGTGTAAACGCCGGGGGGGGCTACAATGAGCAGTTCTTC
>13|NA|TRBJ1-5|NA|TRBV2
CASAWGGNQPQHF
TGTGCCAGTGCATGGGGCGGCAATCAGCCCCAGCATTTT
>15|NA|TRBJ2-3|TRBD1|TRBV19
CASTPGTGLGDTQYF
TGTGCCAGTACCCCCGGGACAGGGCTCGGAGATACGCAGTATTTT
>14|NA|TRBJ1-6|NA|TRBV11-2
CASSFSTDNSPLHF
TGTGCCAGCAGCTTTTCGACAGATAATTCACCCCTCCACTTT
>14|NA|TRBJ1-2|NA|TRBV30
CAWSGQPLYYGYTF
TGTGCCTGGAGTGGACAGCCCCTCTACTATGGCTACACCTTC
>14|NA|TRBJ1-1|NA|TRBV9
CASSFSTMNTEAFF
TGTGCCAGCAGCTTCAGTACTATGAACACTGAAGCTTTCTTT
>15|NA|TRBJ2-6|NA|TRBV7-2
CASSFLSSGANVLTF
TGTGCCAGCAGCTTTTTGTCATCTGGGGCCAACGTCCTGACTTTC
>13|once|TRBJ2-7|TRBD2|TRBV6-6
CASSYRGGYEQYF
TGTGCCAGCAGTTACCGGGGGGGCTACGAGCAGTACTTC
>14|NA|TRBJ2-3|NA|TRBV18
CASSRTGGAPPQYF
TGTGCCAGCTCACGTACGGGCGGGGCGCCCCCGCAGTATTTT
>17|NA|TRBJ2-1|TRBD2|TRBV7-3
CASSPHPGAGVGNEQFF
TGTGCCAGCAGCCCCCACCCCGGAGCGGGGGTAGGCAATGAGCAGTTCTTC
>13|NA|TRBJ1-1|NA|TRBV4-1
CASSLLQFAEAFF
TGCGCCAGCAGCCTCCTACAGTTCGCTGAAGCTTTCTTT
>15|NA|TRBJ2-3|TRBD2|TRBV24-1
CATSASLAGTDTQYF
TGTGCCACCAGTGCCAGCCTAGCGGGGACAGATACGCAGTATTTT